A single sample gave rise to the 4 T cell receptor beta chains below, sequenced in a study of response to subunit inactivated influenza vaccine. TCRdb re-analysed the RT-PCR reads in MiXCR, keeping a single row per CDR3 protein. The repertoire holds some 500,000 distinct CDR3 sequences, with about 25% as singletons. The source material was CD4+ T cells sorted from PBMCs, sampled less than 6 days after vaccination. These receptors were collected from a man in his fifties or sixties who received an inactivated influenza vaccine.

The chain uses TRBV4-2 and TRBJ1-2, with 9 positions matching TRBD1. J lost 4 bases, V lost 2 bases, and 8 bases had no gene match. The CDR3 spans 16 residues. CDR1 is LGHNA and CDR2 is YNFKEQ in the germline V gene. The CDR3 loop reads CASSQLPGQGSYGYTF. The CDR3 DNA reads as TGTGCCAGCAGCCAACTCCCGGGACAGGGATCCTATGGCTACACCTTC.

The CDR3 nucleotides are TGTGCCAGCAGCGAAACTAGCGGGGGGGTCTACGAGCAGTACTTC. It codes for CASSETSGGVYEQYF. The genes are TRBV7-2 and TRBJ2-7; 13 bases are a match to TRBD2. V lost 5 bases and J lost 3; bases outside the gene matches: 4. The CDR3 is 15 amino acids. Germline V CDR1 and CDR2: SGHTA, FQGNSA.

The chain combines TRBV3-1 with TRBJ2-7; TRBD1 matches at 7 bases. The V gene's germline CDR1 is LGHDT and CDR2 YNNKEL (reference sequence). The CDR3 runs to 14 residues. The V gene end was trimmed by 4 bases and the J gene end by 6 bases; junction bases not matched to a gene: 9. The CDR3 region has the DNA TGTGCCAGCAGCCTCCGGGACAGTACGAGCGAGCAGTACTTC. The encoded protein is CASSLRDSTSEQYF.

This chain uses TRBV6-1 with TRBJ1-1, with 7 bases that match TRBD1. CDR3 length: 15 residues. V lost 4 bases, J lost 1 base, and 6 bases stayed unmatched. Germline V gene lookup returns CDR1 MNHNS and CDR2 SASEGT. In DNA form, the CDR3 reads TGTGCCAGCAGTGTCGGGACAGTACGGAACACTGAAGCTTTCTTT. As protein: CASSVGTVRNTEAFF.